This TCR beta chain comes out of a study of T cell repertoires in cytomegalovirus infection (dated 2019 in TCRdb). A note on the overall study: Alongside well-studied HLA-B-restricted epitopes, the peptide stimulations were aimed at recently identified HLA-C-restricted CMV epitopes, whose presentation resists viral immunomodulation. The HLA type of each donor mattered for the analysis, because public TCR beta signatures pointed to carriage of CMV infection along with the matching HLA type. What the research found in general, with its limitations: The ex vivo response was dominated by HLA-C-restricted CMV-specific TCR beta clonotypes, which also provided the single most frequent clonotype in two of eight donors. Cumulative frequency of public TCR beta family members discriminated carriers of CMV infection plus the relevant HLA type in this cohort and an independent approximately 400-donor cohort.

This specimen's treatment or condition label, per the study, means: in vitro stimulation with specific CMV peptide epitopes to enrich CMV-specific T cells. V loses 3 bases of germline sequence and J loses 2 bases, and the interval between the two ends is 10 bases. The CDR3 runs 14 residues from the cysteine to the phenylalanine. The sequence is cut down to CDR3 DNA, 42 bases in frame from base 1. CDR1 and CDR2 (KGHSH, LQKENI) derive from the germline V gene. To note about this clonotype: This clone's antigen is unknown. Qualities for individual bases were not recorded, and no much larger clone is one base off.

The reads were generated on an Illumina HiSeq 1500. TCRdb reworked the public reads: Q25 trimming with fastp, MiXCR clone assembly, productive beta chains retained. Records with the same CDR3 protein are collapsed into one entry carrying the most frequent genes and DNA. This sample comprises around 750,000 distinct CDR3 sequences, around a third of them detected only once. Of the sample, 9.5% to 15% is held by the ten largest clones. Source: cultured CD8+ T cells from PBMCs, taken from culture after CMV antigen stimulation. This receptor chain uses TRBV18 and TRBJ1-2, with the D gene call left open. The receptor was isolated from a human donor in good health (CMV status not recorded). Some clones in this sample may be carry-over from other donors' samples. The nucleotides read TGTGCCAGCTCACCCGGCGGGGTCAACTATGGCTACACCTTC. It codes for CASSPGGVNYGYTF. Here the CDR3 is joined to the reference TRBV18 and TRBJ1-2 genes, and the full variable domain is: NAGVMQNPRHLVRRRGQEARLRCSPMKGHSHVYWYRQLPEEGLKFMVYLQKENIIDESGMPKERFSAEFPKEGPSILRIQQVVRGDSAAYFCASSPGGVNYGYTFGSGTRLTVV.